This T cell receptor (beta chain) was retrieved from a study of CD8 T cells in ankylosing spondylitis. This CDR3 region has 13 residues. From germline, CDR1 is LGHDT and CDR2 YNNKEL (reference sequence). Comments on this clonotype: Antigen specificity is unknown. A much larger clone differs from this one at a single base, so this may be a read error.

Study-level points and caveats: Prior literature has documented some motif variants in synovial fluid and blood from reactive arthritis. It was reported that disease-linked clones were significantly enriched in matched ankylosing spondylitis synovial fluid.

One entry per CDR3 protein, called by TCRdb with MiXCR from the 5' RACE reads. The sample holds about 320,000 distinct CDR3 sequences, roughly 11% seen once. The TCR originated in a female donor with ankylosing spondylitis or in good health (not recorded which). The V call is TRBV3-1, the J call TRBJ1-1, with D tentatively TRBD1 (5 bases). Specimen: blood, either unsorted or a sorted T cell fraction (not recorded which). The CDR3 coding sequence is TGTGCCAGCAGCCAAGATAGGGGACTCGAAGCTTTGTTT. It translates to CASSQDRGLEALF.